Sequencing of this T cell receptor beta chain was carried out in a study of cytomegalovirus exposure and HLA in healthy donors. Trimming stripped 2 bases from V and 4 bases from J, with 13 bases between. CDR3 size: 15 residues. Germline V lookup: CDR1 SGHRS, CDR2 YFSETQ. Primers: 60 Vbeta forward and 13 Jbeta reverse. TCRdb's table, derived via immunoSEQ multiplex PCR, lists solely in-frame clones and lacks some. The sample records 100,000 to 150,000 clones, 74% being singletons. The TCR originated in a man aged 40-55 years in good health and CMV-seropositive. The source material was PBMCs. This sequence joins TRBV5-1 and TRBJ2-1; TRBD1 is a possible D gene (7 bases). This CDR3 is CASSLTGEEYNEQFF. The CDR3 DNA reads as TGCGCCAGCAGCTTAACAGGGGAGGAGTACAATGAGCAGTTCTTC.